This is a list of T cell receptor beta chains from one sample in a study of CD8 T cells in ankylosing spondylitis. Via MiXCR, TCRdb re-called the 5' RACE reads, giving one row per CDR3 protein. There are tens of thousands of distinct CDR3 sequences in the sample; 7.4% occur only once, and around 8.7% lies in the top ten. Sequencing used blood, either unsorted or a sorted T cell fraction (not recorded which). These receptors were obtained from a female donor with ankylosing spondylitis or in good health (not recorded which). The CDR3 runs from the conserved cysteine through the conserved F or W. The D gene is left open where the match is weak. Expanded clones get a size class; other rows say once, few or many, or leave the size out.

size: many
J: TRBJ2-1
V: TRBV27
D: TRBD2
DNA: TGTGCCAGCAGTCCCTCGGGGGGGTCCTACAATGAGCAGTTCTTC
CDR3: CASSPSGGSYNEQFF

size: many
J: TRBJ2-1
V: TRBV29-1
D: -
DNA: TGCAGCGTTGAAATGAGACAGCGTATAGATGAGCAGTTCTTC
CDR3: CSVEMRQRIDEQFF

size: -
J: TRBJ2-1
V: TRBV3-1
D: TRBD1
DNA: TGTGCCTGCTCCCGGAACGGACAGGGGTTATACAATGAGCAGTTCTTC
CDR3: CACSRNGQGLYNEQFF

size: many
J: TRBJ1-5
V: TRBV5-5
D: -
DNA: TGTGCCAGCAGTTTGCAGAATATCAGGAATCAGCCCCAGCATTTT
CDR3: CASSLQNIRNQPQHF

size: -
J: TRBJ2-1
V: TRBV12-3/TRBV12-4
D: TRBD1
DNA: TGTGCCAGCAGCCAGGGACAGGGGGAGTTCTTC
CDR3: CASSQGQGEFF

size: few
J: TRBJ1-5
V: TRBV11-2
D: -
DNA: TGTGCCAGCAGCCCGGGGGGGGGCTCGATTCAGCCCCAGCATTTT
CDR3: CASSPGGGSIQPQHF

size: many
J: TRBJ2-1
V: TRBV28
D: -
DNA: TGTGCCAGCAGTAGAAAGGGGGTAGCCATGGGCAATGAGCAGTTCTTC
CDR3: CASSRKGVAMGNEQFF

size: -
J: TRBJ1-1
V: TRBV11-3
D: -
DNA: TGTGCCAGCAGCTTAGACACGGCAGGGACCTTGAACACTGAAGCTTTCTTT
CDR3: CASSLDTAGTLNTEAFF

size: few
J: TRBJ1-2
V: TRBV30
D: -
DNA: TGTGCCTGGAGCTTACAGGGAACTCCCTATGGCTACACCTTC
CDR3: CAWSLQGTPYGYTF

size: many
J: TRBJ1-6
V: TRBV7-3
D: TRBD1
DNA: TGTGCCAGCAGCTTATATGTTCAGGGGGCGAATTCACCCCTCCACTTT
CDR3: CASSLYVQGANSPLHF

size: many
J: TRBJ1-2
V: TRBV6-5
D: -
DNA: TGTGCCAGCAGTCGAGGGGACCCCTATGGCTACACCTTC
CDR3: CASSRGDPYGYTF

size: many
J: TRBJ2-2
V: TRBV5-1
D: -
DNA: TGCGCCAGCAGCCTGGGTAGCCGCAGTTGGGCCACCGGGGAGCTGTTTTTT
CDR3: CASSLGSRSWATGELFF

size: many
J: TRBJ1-4
V: TRBV5-1
D: -
DNA: TGCGCCAGCACGCAATCTCAAACTAATGAAAAACTGTTTTTT
CDR3: CASTQSQTNEKLFF

size: -
J: TRBJ1-3
V: TRBV5-4
D: -
DNA: TGTGCCAGCAGCTTGGACGGGGGAAACACCATATATTTT
CDR3: CASSLDGGNTIYF

size: many
J: TRBJ2-1
V: TRBV20-1
D: -
DNA: TGCAGTGCAACGAACAATGAGCAGTTCTTC
CDR3: CSATNNEQFF

size: few
J: TRBJ1-1
V: TRBV11-2
D: TRBD1
DNA: TGTGCCAGCAGCTTAGGCTCGGGCAGGGGGACTGAAGCTTTCTTT
CDR3: CASSLGSGRGTEAFF

size: many
J: TRBJ2-7
V: TRBV10-3
D: -
DNA: TGTGCCATCAGCCGGACGGATGGGGACTACGAGCAGTACTTC
CDR3: CAISRTDGDYEQYF

size: -
J: TRBJ1-2
V: TRBV7-2
D: -
DNA: TGTGCCAGCAGCTTAACGGAGGGTACTATGATCGGCTACACCTTC
CDR3: CASSLTEGTMIGYTF

size: many
J: TRBJ1-4
V: TRBV5-1
D: TRBD1
DNA: TGCGCCAGCAGCCCCGCAACAGGGGGGTTTCGGGGTGAAAAACTGTTTTTT
CDR3: CASSPATGGFRGEKLFF

size: -
J: TRBJ2-5
V: TRBV6-6
D: -
DNA: TGTGCCAGCACCATACTGGGGGGACCCCAGTACTTC
CDR3: CASTILGGPQYF

size: many
J: TRBJ1-5
V: TRBV5-8
D: -
DNA: TGTGCCAGCCCGACGGGGCCCTATAGCAATCAGCCCCAGCATTTT
CDR3: CASPTGPYSNQPQHF

size: many
J: TRBJ2-2
V: TRBV29-1
D: TRBD1
DNA: TGCAGCGCTTGTCATCGGGACAGGGTGGACGGGGAGCTGTTTTTT
CDR3: CSACHRDRVDGELFF

size: many
J: TRBJ2-3
V: TRBV20-1
D: -
DNA: TGCAGTGCAGCACAGGGTCCGGGTAAGGCAGATACGCAGTATTTT
CDR3: CSAAQGPGKADTQYF

size: many
J: TRBJ2-1
V: TRBV20-1
D: -
DNA: TGCAGTGCTAGAGGGGGTGCTGGGGGCATATACAATGAGCAGTTCTTC
CDR3: CSARGGAGGIYNEQFF

size: few
J: TRBJ1-1
V: TRBV7-9
D: -
DNA: TGTGCCAGCAGCTCGAGTCGAGGTGGCAGCACTGAAGCTTTCTTT
CDR3: CASSSSRGGSTEAFF

size: many
J: TRBJ1-2
V: TRBV6-1
D: TRBD1
DNA: TGTGCCACCAGCGAGAGGTGGACAGGGGGCGTTGGCTACACCTTC
CDR3: CATSERWTGGVGYTF

size: many
J: TRBJ1-1
V: TRBV6-1
D: -
DNA: TGTGCCAGCAGGCTTGTGGGCGCGGCCACTGAAGCTTTCTTT
CDR3: CASRLVGAATEAFF

size: many
J: TRBJ2-5
V: TRBV12-3/TRBV12-4
D: -
DNA: TGTGCCAGCAGTTTCATCGGGTACCAAGAGACCCAGTACTTC
CDR3: CASSFIGYQETQYF

size: many
J: TRBJ2-7
V: TRBV4-3
D: -
DNA: TGCGCCAGCAGCCAAGAAAGGACTGCCTCCTACGAGCAGTACTTC
CDR3: CASSQERTASYEQYF

size: many
J: TRBJ1-4
V: TRBV6-1
D: -
DNA: TGTGCCAGCAGCCGCCGGTGGGGGGCGGGGAATGAAAAACTGTTTTTT
CDR3: CASSRRWGAGNEKLFF

size: many
J: TRBJ2-4
V: TRBV20-1
D: -
DNA: TGCAGTGCCTTCAAAAACATTCAGTACTTC
CDR3: CSAFKNIQYF

size: few
J: TRBJ2-1
V: TRBV7-9
D: -
DNA: TGTGCCAGCAGCTTGCTTGCAGAGCAGTTCTTC
CDR3: CASSLLAEQFF

size: many
J: TRBJ2-6
V: TRBV11-2
D: TRBD1
DNA: TGTGCCAGCAGCCCCCCTACAGGGGGAACTGGGGCCAACGTCCTGACTTTC
CDR3: CASSPPTGGTGANVLTF

size: many
J: TRBJ1-1
V: TRBV12-3/TRBV12-4
D: TRBD1
DNA: TGTGCCAGCAGACCCGGGACAGGTAACACTGAAGCTTTCTTT
CDR3: CASRPGTGNTEAFF

size: many
J: TRBJ1-4
V: TRBV27
D: -
DNA: TGTGCCAGCAGTCCGGGTGGAAGGGCCTCAACTAATGAAAAACTGTTTTTT
CDR3: CASSPGGRASTNEKLFF

size: many
J: TRBJ2-2
V: TRBV3-1
D: -
DNA: TGTGCCAGCAGCCAGAACAGTATGGGGAACACCGGGGAGCTGTTTTTT
CDR3: CASSQNSMGNTGELFF

size: many
J: TRBJ2-1
V: TRBV19
D: TRBD2
DNA: TGTGCCAGTAGTCGTAGCGGGGGGCTCCCTCTTGGTCGGTTCTTC
CDR3: CASSRSGGLPLGRFF

size: many
J: TRBJ2-5
V: TRBV3-1
D: TRBD1
DNA: TGTGCCAGCAGTTTAGGAAACAGGGGGCCAGAGACCCAGTACTTC
CDR3: CASSLGNRGPETQYF

size: many
J: TRBJ1-3
V: TRBV6-1
D: -
DNA: TGTGCCAGCAGTGTTAACTCCTACTCTGGAAACACCATATGTTTT
CDR3: CASSVNSYSGNTICF

size: few
J: TRBJ2-1
V: TRBV29-1
D: -
DNA: TGCAGCGTTGAAATGGGGGGCAAATCCTACAATGAGCAGTTCTTC
CDR3: CSVEMGGKSYNEQFF

size: many
J: TRBJ1-6
V: TRBV7-8
D: TRBD1
DNA: TGTGCCAGCAGCCGAGGGACAGGGGGGAAGGGTTCACCCCTCCACTTT
CDR3: CASSRGTGGKGSPLHF

size: many
J: TRBJ1-2
V: TRBV20-1
D: -
DNA: TGCAGTGCTTCCAACAGGGCAGGAGACTATGGCTACACCTTC
CDR3: CSASNRAGDYGYTF

size: -
J: TRBJ1-4
V: TRBV28
D: -
DNA: TGTGCCAGCCTACAGGGCTTCGGAGAAAAACTGTTTTTT
CDR3: CASLQGFGEKLFF

size: many
J: TRBJ2-1
V: TRBV20-1
D: TRBD2
DNA: TGCAGTGCTCCCTGGGTAGCGGGGGACGACAATGAGCAGTTCTTC
CDR3: CSAPWVAGDDNEQFF

size: few
J: TRBJ2-7
V: TRBV11-2
D: -
DNA: TGTGCCAGCAGCTCCGCCAGGGCTGCCCCCTACGAGCAGTACTTC
CDR3: CASSSARAAPYEQYF

size: many
J: TRBJ1-2
V: TRBV7-9
D: -
DNA: TGTGCCAGCAGCTTAGGGGTCAGTCTGAAAGGCTACACCTTC
CDR3: CASSLGVSLKGYTF

size: few
J: TRBJ2-5
V: TRBV7-3
D: -
DNA: TGTGCCAGCAGCCCAACCCGGGGTAAAGAGACCCAGTACTTC
CDR3: CASSPTRGKETQYF

size: -
J: TRBJ1-3
V: TRBV29-1
D: -
DNA: TGCAGCGTTGAGGTGACAGCTGGAAACACCATATATTTT
CDR3: CSVEVTAGNTIYF

size: few
J: TRBJ2-7
V: TRBV4-1
D: TRBD2
DNA: TGCGCCAGCAGCCAGAGCGGGACGGACGGCCACGAGCAGTACTTC
CDR3: CASSQSGTDGHEQYF

size: many
J: TRBJ1-6
V: TRBV28
D: TRBD1
DNA: TGTGCCAGCAATGCGGGACAGGGTGATTCACCCCTCCACTTT
CDR3: CASNAGQGDSPLHF